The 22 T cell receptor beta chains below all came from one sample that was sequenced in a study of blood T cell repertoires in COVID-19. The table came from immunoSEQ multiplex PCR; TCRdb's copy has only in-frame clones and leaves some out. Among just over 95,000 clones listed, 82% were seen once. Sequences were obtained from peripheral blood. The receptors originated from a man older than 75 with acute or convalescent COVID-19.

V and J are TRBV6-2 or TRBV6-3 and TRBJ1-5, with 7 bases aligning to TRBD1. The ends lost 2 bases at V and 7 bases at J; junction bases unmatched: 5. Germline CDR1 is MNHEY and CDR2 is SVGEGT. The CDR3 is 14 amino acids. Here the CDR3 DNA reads TGTGCCAGCAGTTACCTACAGGGGTGGCAGCCCCAGCATTTT. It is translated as CASSYLQGWQPQHF.

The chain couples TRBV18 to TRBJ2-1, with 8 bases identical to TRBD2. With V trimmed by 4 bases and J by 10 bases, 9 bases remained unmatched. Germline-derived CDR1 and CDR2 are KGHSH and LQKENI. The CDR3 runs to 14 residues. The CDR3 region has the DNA TGTGCCAGCTCACACGCCGGGACTAGGTGGGAGCAGTTCTTC. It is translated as CASSHAGTRWEQFF.

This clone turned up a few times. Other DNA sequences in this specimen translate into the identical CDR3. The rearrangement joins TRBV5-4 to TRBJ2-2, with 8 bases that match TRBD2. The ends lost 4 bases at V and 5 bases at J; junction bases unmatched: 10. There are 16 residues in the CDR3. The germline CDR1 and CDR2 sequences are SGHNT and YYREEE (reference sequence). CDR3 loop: CASSRGLPGGTGELFF. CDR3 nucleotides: TGTGCCAGCAGCCGGGGACTCCCGGGGGGGACCGGGGAGCTGTTTTTT.

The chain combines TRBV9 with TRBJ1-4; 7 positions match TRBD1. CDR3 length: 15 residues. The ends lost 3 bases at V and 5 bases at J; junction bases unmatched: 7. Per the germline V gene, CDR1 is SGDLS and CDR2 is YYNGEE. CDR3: CASSGPGQPNEKLFF. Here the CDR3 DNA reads TGTGCCAGCAGCGGACCGGGACAGCCGAATGAAAAACTGTTTTTT.

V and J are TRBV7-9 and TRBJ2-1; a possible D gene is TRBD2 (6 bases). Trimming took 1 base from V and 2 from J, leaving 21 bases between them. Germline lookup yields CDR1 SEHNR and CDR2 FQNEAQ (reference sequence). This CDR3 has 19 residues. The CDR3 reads CASSLVPSSSGGPYNEQFF. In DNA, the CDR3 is TGTGCCAGCAGCTTAGTCCCCTCCAGCTCCGGAGGGCCCTACAATGAGCAGTTCTTC.

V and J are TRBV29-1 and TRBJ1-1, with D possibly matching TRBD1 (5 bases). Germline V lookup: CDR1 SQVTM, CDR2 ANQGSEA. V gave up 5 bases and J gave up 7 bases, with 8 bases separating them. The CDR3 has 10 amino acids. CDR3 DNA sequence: TGCAGCGTTCAGACAGTTGAAGCTTTCTTT. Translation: CSVQTVEAFF.

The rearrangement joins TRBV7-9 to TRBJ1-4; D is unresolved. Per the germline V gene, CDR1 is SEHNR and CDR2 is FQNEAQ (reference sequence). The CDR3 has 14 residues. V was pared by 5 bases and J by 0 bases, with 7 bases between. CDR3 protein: CASSPVATNEKLFF. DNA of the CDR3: TGTGCCAGCAGCCCCGTCGCAACTAATGAAAAACTGTTTTTT.

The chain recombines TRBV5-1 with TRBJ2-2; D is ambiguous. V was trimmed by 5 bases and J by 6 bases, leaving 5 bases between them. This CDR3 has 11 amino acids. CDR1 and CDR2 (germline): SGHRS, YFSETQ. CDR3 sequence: CASSSPGELFF. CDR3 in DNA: TGCGCCAGCAGTTCTCCCGGGGAGCTGTTTTTT.

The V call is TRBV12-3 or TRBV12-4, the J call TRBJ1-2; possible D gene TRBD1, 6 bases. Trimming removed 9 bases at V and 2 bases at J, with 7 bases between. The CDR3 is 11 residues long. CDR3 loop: CASGQNYGYTF. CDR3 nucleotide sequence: TGTGCCAGTGGACAGAACTATGGCTACACCTTC.

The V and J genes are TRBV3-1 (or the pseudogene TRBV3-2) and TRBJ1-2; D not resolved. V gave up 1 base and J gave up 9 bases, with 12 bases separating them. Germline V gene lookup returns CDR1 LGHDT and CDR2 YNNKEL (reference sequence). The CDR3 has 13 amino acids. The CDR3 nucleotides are TGTGCCAGCAGCCAAGCGGCAGGAGGGCGCTACACCTTC. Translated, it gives CASSQAAGGRYTF.

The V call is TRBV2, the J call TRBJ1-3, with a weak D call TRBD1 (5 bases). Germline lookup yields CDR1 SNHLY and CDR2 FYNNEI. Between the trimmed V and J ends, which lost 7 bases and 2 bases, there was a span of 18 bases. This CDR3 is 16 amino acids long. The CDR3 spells CASTKIKGPPGNTIYF. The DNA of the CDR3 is TGTGCCAGCACTAAGATAAAGGGGCCCCCTGGAAACACCATATATTTT. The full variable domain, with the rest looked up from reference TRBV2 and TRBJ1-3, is EPEVTQTPSHQVTQMGQEVILRCVPISNHLYFYWYRQILGQKVEFLVSFYNNEISEKSEIFDDQFSVERPDGSNFTLKIRSTKLEDSAMYFCASTKIKGPPGNTIYFGEGSWLTVV.

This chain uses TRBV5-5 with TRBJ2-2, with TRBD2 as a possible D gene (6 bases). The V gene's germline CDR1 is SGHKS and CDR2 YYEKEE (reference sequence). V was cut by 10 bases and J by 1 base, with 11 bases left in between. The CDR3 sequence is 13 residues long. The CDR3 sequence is CAGGTVNTGELFF. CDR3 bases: TGTGCCGGAGGGACGGTGAACACCGGGGAGCTGTTTTTT.

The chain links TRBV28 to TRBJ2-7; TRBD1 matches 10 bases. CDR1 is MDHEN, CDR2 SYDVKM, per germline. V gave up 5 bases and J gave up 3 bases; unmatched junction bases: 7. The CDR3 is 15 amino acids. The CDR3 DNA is TGTGCCAGCAGTCTCCGGGACAGGGGACTCTACGAGCAGTACTTC. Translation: CASSLRDRGLYEQYF.

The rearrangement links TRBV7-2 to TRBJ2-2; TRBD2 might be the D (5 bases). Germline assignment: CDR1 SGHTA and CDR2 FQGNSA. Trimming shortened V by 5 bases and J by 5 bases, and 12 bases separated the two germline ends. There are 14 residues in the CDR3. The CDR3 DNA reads TGTGCCAGCAGCCCCGGAGGTGGGACCGGGGAGCTGTTTTTT. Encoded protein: CASSPGGGTGELFF.

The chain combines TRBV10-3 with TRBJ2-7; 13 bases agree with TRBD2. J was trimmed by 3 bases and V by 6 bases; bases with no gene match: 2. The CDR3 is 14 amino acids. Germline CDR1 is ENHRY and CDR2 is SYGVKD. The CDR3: CAISRLAGGYEQYF. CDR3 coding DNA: TGTGCCATCAGCAGACTAGCGGGGGGCTACGAGCAGTACTTC.

Written as DNA, the CDR3 is TGCAGCGTTGAAGGGTTCAGGGCTTACTATGGCTACACCTTC. Protein sequence: CSVEGFRAYYGYTF. The chain employs TRBV29-1 and TRBJ1-2; D is perhaps TRBD1 (5 bases). Trimming left V 1 base short and J 3 bases short, with 12 bases between. From germline, CDR1 is SQVTM and CDR2 ANQGSEA. The CDR3 spans 14 residues.

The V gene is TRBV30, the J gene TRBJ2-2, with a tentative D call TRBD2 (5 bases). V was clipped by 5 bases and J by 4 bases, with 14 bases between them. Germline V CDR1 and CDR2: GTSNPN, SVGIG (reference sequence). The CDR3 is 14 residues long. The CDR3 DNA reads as TGTGCCTGGGTAACTAGAGTTTCCACCGGGGAGCTGTTTTTT. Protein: CAWVTRVSTGELFF.

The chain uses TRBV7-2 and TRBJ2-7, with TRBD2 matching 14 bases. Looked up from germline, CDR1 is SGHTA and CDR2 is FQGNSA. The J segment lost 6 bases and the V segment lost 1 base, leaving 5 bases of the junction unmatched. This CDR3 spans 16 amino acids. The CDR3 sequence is CASSLGPTSGRGEQYF. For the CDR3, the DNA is TGTGCCAGCAGCTTAGGGCCGACTAGCGGGAGGGGCGAGCAGTACTTC. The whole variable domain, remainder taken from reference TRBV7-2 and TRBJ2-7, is GAGVSQSPSNKVTEKGKDVELRCDPISGHTALYWYRQSLGQGLEFLIYFQGNSAPDKSGLPSDRFSAERTGGSVSTLTIQRTQQEDSAVYLCASSLGPTSGRGEQYFGPGTRLTVT.

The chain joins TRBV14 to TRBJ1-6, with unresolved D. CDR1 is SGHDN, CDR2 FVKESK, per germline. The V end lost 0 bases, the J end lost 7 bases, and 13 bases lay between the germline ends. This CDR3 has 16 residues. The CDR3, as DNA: TGTGCCAGCAGCCAAGAGGCGGGCAGGATCAATTCACCCCTCCACTTT. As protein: CASSQEAGRINSPLHF. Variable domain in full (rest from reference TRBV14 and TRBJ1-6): EAGVTQFPSHSVIEKGQTVTLRCDPISGHDNLYWYRRVMGKEIKFLLHFVKESKQDESGMPNNRFLAERTGGTYSTLKVQPAELEDSGVYFCASSQEAGRINSPLHFGNGTRLTVT.

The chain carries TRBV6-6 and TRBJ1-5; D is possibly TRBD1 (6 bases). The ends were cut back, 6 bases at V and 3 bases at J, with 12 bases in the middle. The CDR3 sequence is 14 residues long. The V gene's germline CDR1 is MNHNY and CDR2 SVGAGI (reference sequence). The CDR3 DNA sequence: TGTGCCAGCAGACTCCGGGACACCAATCAGCCCCAGCATTTT. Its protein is CASRLRDTNQPQHF.

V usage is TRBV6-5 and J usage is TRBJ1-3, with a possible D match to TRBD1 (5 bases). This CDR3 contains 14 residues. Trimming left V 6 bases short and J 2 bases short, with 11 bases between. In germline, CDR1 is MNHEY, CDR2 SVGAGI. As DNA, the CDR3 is TGTGCCAGCAGGGTAGGACATACTGGAAACACCATATATTTT. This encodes CASRVGHTGNTIYF.

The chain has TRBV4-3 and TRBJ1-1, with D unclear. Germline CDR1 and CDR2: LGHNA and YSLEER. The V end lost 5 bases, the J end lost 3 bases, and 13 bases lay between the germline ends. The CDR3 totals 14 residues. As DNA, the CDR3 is TGCGCCAGCAGCGACGGGGTCGAGGACACTGAAGCTTTCTTT. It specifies CASSDGVEDTEAFF.